This T cell receptor beta chain was found in a study of TIL therapy for anti-PD-1-resistant metastatic lung cancer. About the research overall: Tumor harvest preceded PD-1/PD-L1 blockade, followed by nivolumab treatment.

Notes on this clone: Its specificity is not known.

Study results and limitations: After infusion, TIL clonotypes partly replaced peripheral T cells and declined over months. Treatment-naive, never-smoker and oncogene-addicted patients were overrepresented in this highly selected cohort.

The CDR3 runs to 15 residues. J was trimmed by 2 bases and V by 1 base; bases with no gene match: 2. Germline V lookup: CDR1 SGHTA, CDR2 FQGNSA. Time point meaning: pre-treatment sample, taken before nivolumab and TIL therapy. The libraries were made with immunoSEQ v3. Sequencing was performed with immunoSEQ multiplex PCR; in TCRdb, only in-frame clones are kept and a portion is missing. The data hold 50,000 to 70,000 clones, with under 75% observed a single time. This receptor was identified in a person aged 25-79 years with non-small cell lung cancer. The chain has TRBV7-2 and TRBJ2-1; 7 bases map to TRBD1. The sequences come from blood, collected at baseline. The CDR3 DNA sequence: TGTGCCAGCAGCTTAGGGCAGGGGGCCTACAATGAGCAGTTCTTC. Translation gives CASSLGQGAYNEQFF.